This T cell receptor (beta chain) was obtained from a study of identical twins. With regard to this clonotype: Its cognate antigen is unknown.

Via MiXCR, TCRdb re-called the 5' RACE reads, giving one row per CDR3 protein. The sample comprises 300,000 to 400,000 distinct CDR3 sequences, 9% to 15% of which are singletons, and around 7.2% rests with the top ten. The CDR3 is 18 amino acids. Germline assignment: CDR1 LGHNA and CDR2 YNFKEQ. V was clipped by 4 bases and J by 0 bases; unmatched bases: 9. Study-wide points: Interpretation of the results relied on cross-sectional statistical analysis and not on following the same donors. Analyses based on zero insertions could be partly confounded by invariant MAIT and iNKT cells. The more abundant beta clonotypes in cord blood had fewer insertions, and memory repertoires did not show this.

Another study also made use of these data, one on yellow fever vaccine responses in identical twins.

This chain uses TRBV4-2 with TRBJ2-2; TRBD2 aligns across 9 bases. The receptor was derived from a woman aged 18-29 years in good health. The sequencing input was CD8+ T cells sorted from blood. Written as DNA, the CDR3 is TGTGCCAGCAGCCGAGGACTAGCGTGGCCCGCGAACACCGGGGAGCTGTTTTTT. Protein product: CASSRGLAWPANTGELFF.